The 25 T cell receptor beta chains below all came from one sample that was sequenced in a study of blood T cell repertoires in COVID-19. TCRdb's table, derived via immunoSEQ multiplex PCR, lists solely in-frame clones and lacks some. Among a few hundred thousand clones listed, 86% were seen once. The sequencing sample was made of peripheral blood. The receptors originated from a woman between 50 and 59 years old with acute or convalescent COVID-19.

The chain recombines TRBV19 with TRBJ1-1; unclear D gene. Trimming stripped 7 bases from V and 1 base from J, with 13 bases between. The V gene's germline CDR1 is LNHDA and CDR2 SQIVND (reference sequence). The CDR3 has 14 residues. The CDR3 DNA reads TGTGCCAGTAAAAGTTTGGCAGAGAACACTGAAGCTTTCTTT. Protein sequence: CASKSLAENTEAFF.

The chain is built from TRBV27 and TRBJ2-7, with D possibly matching TRBD1 (5 bases). Germline V gives CDR1 MNHEY, CDR2 SMNVEV (reference sequence). This CDR3 comprises 13 residues. Trimming cost V 3 bases and J 4 bases, with 10 bases left between them. The CDR3: CASSFRQGYEQYF. CDR3 bases: TGTGCCAGCAGTTTCCGCCAGGGTTACGAGCAGTACTTC.

V and J are TRBV27 and TRBJ1-2; the match to TRBD1 covers 10 bases. The CDR3 spans 19 residues. J gave up 11 bases and V 3 bases, and 24 bases lay outside the gene matches. Per the germline V gene, CDR1 is MNHEY and CDR2 is SMNVEV (reference sequence). This CDR3 is CASSLEDRGKWGAPTQYTF. The CDR3, as DNA: TGTGCCAGCAGTTTGGAGGACAGGGGGAAGTGGGGGGCACCCACTCAGTACACCTTC.

The J gene is TRBJ2-7, the V gene TRBV7-2; the match to TRBD2 covers 11 bases. The CDR3 has 14 residues. The ends lost 5 bases at V and 4 bases at J; junction bases unmatched: 4. Germline-derived CDR1 and CDR2 are SGHTA and FQGNSA. CDR3 amino acids: CASSITSGSYEQYF. DNA of the CDR3: TGTGCCAGCAGCATCACTAGCGGGAGTTACGAGCAGTACTTC. The full variable domain, its missing parts supplied by reference TRBV7-2 and TRBJ2-7, is GAGVSQSPSNKVTEKGKDVELRCDPISGHTALYWYRQSLGQGLEFLIYFQGNSAPDKSGLPSDRFSAERTGGSVSTLTIQRTQQEDSAVYLCASSITSGSYEQYFGPGTRLTVT.

The gene calls are TRBV30 and TRBJ2-1, with TRBD2 matching 7 bases. Germline V gene sequence: CDR1 GTSNPN, CDR2 SVGIG (reference sequence). The CDR3 is 15 amino acids. J gave up 7 bases and V 3 bases, and 12 bases lay outside the gene matches. This CDR3 reads CAWRRGSGRVNEQFF. CDR3 DNA sequence: TGTGCCTGGAGGCGGGGGAGCGGGCGGGTTAATGAGCAGTTCTTC.

The chain carries TRBV7-8 and TRBJ2-5, with TRBD2 matching 10 bases. Germline CDR1 and CDR2: SGHVS and FQNEAQ. The length of the CDR3 is 17 residues. J gave up 2 bases and V 5 bases, and 11 bases lay outside the gene matches. The CDR3, as DNA: TGTGCCAGCAGCCAAGGAATAGCGGGAGGCTTACAAGAGACCCAGTACTTC. Its translation: CASSQGIAGGLQETQYF.

The chain combines TRBV6-4 with TRBJ2-1; 7 bases align to TRBD1. V trimming: 6 bases; J trimming: 3 bases; junction bases outside the gene matches: 8. Germline V gene lookup returns CDR1 MRHNA and CDR2 SNTAGT. The CDR3 runs to 15 residues. The CDR3 loop is CASSLDRDSYNEQFF. Here the CDR3 DNA reads TGTGCCAGCAGCTTGGACCGGGACAGCTACAATGAGCAGTTCTTC.

The chain carries TRBV6-5 and TRBJ2-7, with 7 bases that match TRBD1. This CDR3 is built from 14 residues. Per the germline V gene, CDR1 is MNHEY and CDR2 is SVGAGI. The junction had 14 bases not matched to a gene; V was cut back by 8 bases and J by 7 bases. The CDR3 reads CASPAGTAYGEQYF. The CDR3 DNA reads as TGTGCCAGCCCCGCCGGGACAGCCTACGGAGAGCAGTACTTC.

A remark on this clone: This likely traces to a read error, being one base from a far larger clone. Other DNA sequences within the sample encode an identical CDR3. This sequence joins TRBV11-3 and TRBJ2-7; 7 nucleotides align to TRBD1. The CDR3 extends over 13 amino acids. CDR1 and CDR2 from the germline V gene are SGHNT and YENEEA. V lost 3 bases and J lost 1; bases outside the gene matches: 0. The CDR3 region has the DNA TGTGCCAGCAGCTTGGGACAGTCCTACGAGCAGTACTTC. Amino acids: CASSLGQSYEQYF.

J is TRBJ2-5 and V is TRBV2, with D possibly TRBD2 on 6 matching bases. The V and J ends lost 7 bases and 6 bases respectively, with 18 bases between them. The V gene's germline CDR1 is SNHLY and CDR2 FYNNEI. This CDR3 region has 14 residues. CDR3 sequence reads: CASKQTFGSQTQYF. DNA of the CDR3: TGTGCCAGCAAACAAACTTTCGGGAGCCAGACCCAGTACTTC.

This CDR3 reads CASSLIAGNYNEQFF. CDR3 sequence (DNA): TGTGCCAGCAGTTTAATAGCGGGAAACTACAATGAGCAGTTCTTC. The V call is TRBV6-2 or TRBV6-3, the J call TRBJ2-1, with 8 bases that match TRBD2. Trimming cost V 4 bases and J 3 bases; bases outside gene matches: 5. Germline V gene lookup returns CDR1 MNHEY and CDR2 SVGEGT. The CDR3 has 15 residues.

The chain combines TRBV7-9 with TRBJ2-1; 10 bases line up with TRBD1. The germline CDR1 and CDR2 sequences are SEHNR and FQNEAQ (reference sequence). The V segment lost 5 bases and the J segment 6 bases; nucleotides outside the gene matches: 7. The CDR3 consists of 15 residues. The CDR3 region has the DNA TGTGCCAGCAGCAAAACCGGGACAGGGGTCAATGAGCAGTTCTTC. Encoded protein: CASSKTGTGVNEQFF.

The rearrangement links TRBV10-3 to TRBJ2-5, with TRBD2 identical over 7 bases. This CDR3 contains 15 residues. Germline V gives CDR1 ENHRY, CDR2 SYGVKD. The V and J ends lost 3 bases and 5 bases, in that order; junction bases with no gene match: 9. CDR3 residues: CAISDEGLSVETQYF. DNA for the CDR3: TGTGCCATCAGTGACGAGGGACTATCGGTGGAGACCCAGTACTTC.

This chain connects TRBV5-4 to TRBJ2-7; no firm D call. The CDR3 totals 14 residues. Between the trimmed V and J ends, which lost 0 bases and 0 bases, there was a span of 7 bases. CDR1 is SGHNT, CDR2 YYREEE, per germline (reference sequence). The CDR3 nucleotides read TGTGCCAGCAGCTTGGAACCGAGCTCCTACGAGCAGTACTTC. Translated, it gives CASSLEPSSYEQYF. The full variable domain, with the rest looked up from reference TRBV5-4 and TRBJ2-7, is ETGVTQSPTHLIKTRGQQVTLRCSSQSGHNTVSWYQQALGQGPQFIFQYYREEENGRGNFPPRFSGLQFPNYSSELNVNALELDDSALYLCASSLEPSSYEQYFGPGTRLTVT.

This clone was counted between two and nine times. The rearrangement links TRBV7-9 to TRBJ2-7; D remains unclear. This CDR3 region has 12 residues. CDR1 and CDR2 from the germline V gene are SEHNR and FQNEAQ (reference sequence). The germline V and J ends were trimmed by 0 bases and 6 bases, with 6 bases remaining between them. The CDR3 DNA is TGTGCCAGCAGCTTAGCCCCCCGCGAGCAGTACTTC. Amino acids: CASSLAPREQYF.

Only one count was recorded for this clone. V and J are TRBV7-2 and TRBJ2-1; D ambiguous. Germline V gives CDR1 SGHTA, CDR2 FQGNSA. Between the trimmed V and J ends, which lost 5 bases and 8 bases, there was a span of 10 bases. The length of the CDR3 is 12 residues. CDR3 loop: CASSPNVYEQFF. The CDR3 DNA reads TGTGCCAGCAGCCCTAATGTCTATGAGCAGTTCTTC.

The chain employs TRBV30 and TRBJ1-3; D is unresolved. The V and J ends lost 0 bases and 2 bases respectively, with 8 bases between them. Germline CDR1 is GTSNPN and CDR2 is SVGIG (reference sequence). CDR3 length equals 14 residues. The CDR3 bases are TGTGCCTGGAGTGTAACCAGGCCTGGAAACACCATATATTTT. It encodes CAWSVTRPGNTIYF.

The rearrangement links TRBV7-9 to TRBJ1-1; 9 nucleotides align to TRBD1. The V and J ends lost 2 bases and 0 bases, in that order; junction bases with no gene match: 13. There are 19 residues in the CDR3. Germline loops: CDR1 SEHNR, CDR2 FQNEAQ (reference sequence). The CDR3 region has the DNA TGTGCCAGCAGCTTATCTCGGTGGGGGACAGGGACGATGAACACTGAAGCTTTCTTT. Translating it yields CASSLSRWGTGTMNTEAFF.

This clone was seen a single time. The V gene is TRBV19, the J gene TRBJ1-4; 7 nucleotides agree with TRBD1. Germline-derived CDR1 and CDR2 are LNHDA and SQIVND (reference sequence). V trimming: 2 bases; J trimming: 4 bases; junction bases outside the gene matches: 7. The CDR3 extends over 16 amino acids. CDR3 sequence reads: CASSITPGQSNEKLFF. The CDR3 DNA follows: TGTGCCAGTAGTATAACTCCGGGACAGAGTAATGAAAAACTGTTTTTT.

The CDR3 sequence is CSASTSGRTDTQYF. The CDR3 DNA is TGCAGTGCTAGTACTAGCGGGCGCACAGATACGCAGTATTTT. The chain carries TRBV20-1 and TRBJ2-3, with 9 bases lining up with TRBD2. This CDR3 has 14 residues. Trimming at V came to 3 bases and at J to 1 base, leaving 2 bases not matched to a gene. In germline, CDR1 is DFQATT, CDR2 SNEGSKA (reference sequence).

The chain carries TRBV18 and TRBJ2-7; 7 nucleotides line up with TRBD1. Germline lookup yields CDR1 KGHSH and CDR2 LQKENI. This CDR3 is built from 14 residues. J gave up 4 bases and V 1 base, and 4 bases lay outside the gene matches. CDR3 protein: CASSPQGAGYEQYF. CDR3 bases: TGTGCCAGCTCACCACAGGGGGCAGGGTACGAGCAGTACTTC. Combining the CDR3 with reference TRBV18 and TRBJ2-7 gives the whole variable domain NAGVMQNPRHLVRRRGQEARLRCSPMKGHSHVYWYRQLPEEGLKFMVYLQKENIIDESGMPKERFSAEFPKEGPSILRIQQVVRGDSAAYFCASSPQGAGYEQYFGPGTRLTVT.

The chain is built from TRBV7-6 and TRBJ1-5; D might be TRBD1 (5 bases). In germline, CDR1 is SGHVS, CDR2 FNYEAQ. Trimming took 3 bases from V and 4 from J, leaving 13 bases between them. The CDR3 covers 15 residues. The CDR3 reads CASSFGHSPNQPQHF. DNA for the CDR3: TGTGCCAGCAGCTTTGGACACAGCCCAAATCAGCCCCAGCATTTT. The entire variable domain, with the rest obtained from reference TRBV7-6 and TRBJ1-5, is as follows: GAGVSQSPRYKVTKRGQDVALRCDPISGHVSLYWYRQALGQGPEFLTYFNYEAQQDKSGLPNDRFSAERPEGSISTLTIQRTEQRDSAMYRCASSFGHSPNQPQHFGDGTRLSIL.

The chain recombines TRBV6-5 with TRBJ2-7; D is possibly TRBD1 (6 bases). Trimming removed 5 bases from V and 4 bases from J, with 15 bases in between. This CDR3 has 14 residues. The germline gives CDR1 MNHEY, CDR2 SVGAGI. CDR3 nucleotide sequence: TGTGCCAGCAGTACCCTGGACAGCGCGTACGAGCAGTACTTC. Protein: CASSTLDSAYEQYF.

The rearrangement links TRBV19 to TRBJ2-2; D perhaps matches TRBD1 (5 bases). V gave up 7 bases and J gave up 3 bases, with 15 bases separating them. The CDR3 consists of 15 residues. From germline, CDR1 is LNHDA and CDR2 SQIVND (reference sequence). Here the CDR3 DNA reads TGTGCCAGTACTGGTCCGGCCAGGGACACCGGGGAGCTGTTTTTT. It codes for CASTGPARDTGELFF.

The chain links TRBV6-1 to TRBJ1-6; a possible D gene is TRBD1 (6 bases). Germline CDR1 and CDR2: MNHNS and SASEGT. The CDR3 contains 17 residues. Trimming shortened V by 1 base and J by 0 bases, and 10 bases separated the two germline ends. The CDR3 DNA reads as TGTGCCAGCAGTGAAGGTTGGGGGCGCTCCTATAATTCACCCCTCCACTTT. Residues: CASSEGWGRSYNSPLHF.